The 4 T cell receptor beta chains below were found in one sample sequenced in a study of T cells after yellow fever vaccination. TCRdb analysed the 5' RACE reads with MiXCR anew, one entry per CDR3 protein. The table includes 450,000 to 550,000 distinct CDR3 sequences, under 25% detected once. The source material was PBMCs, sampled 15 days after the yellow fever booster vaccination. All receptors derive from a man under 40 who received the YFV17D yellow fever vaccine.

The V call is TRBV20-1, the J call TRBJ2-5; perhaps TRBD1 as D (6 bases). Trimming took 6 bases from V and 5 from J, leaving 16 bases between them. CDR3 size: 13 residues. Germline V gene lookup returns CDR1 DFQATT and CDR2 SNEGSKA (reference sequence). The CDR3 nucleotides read TGCAGTGCCCCGAGAGGGGGTAGGGAGACCCAGTACTTC. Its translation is CSAPRGGRETQYF.

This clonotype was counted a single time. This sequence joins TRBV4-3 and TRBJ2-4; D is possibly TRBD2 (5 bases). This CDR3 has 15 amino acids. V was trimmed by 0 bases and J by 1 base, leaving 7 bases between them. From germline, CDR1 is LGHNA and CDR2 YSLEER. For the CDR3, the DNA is TGCGCCAGCAGCCAAGATCCGGGGGCCAAAAACATTCAGTACTTC. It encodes CASSQDPGAKNIQYF.

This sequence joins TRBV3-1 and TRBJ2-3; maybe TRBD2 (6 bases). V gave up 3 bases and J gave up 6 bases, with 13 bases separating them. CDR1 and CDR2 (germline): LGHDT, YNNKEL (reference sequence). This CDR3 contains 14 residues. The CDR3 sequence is CASSHGLALDTQYF. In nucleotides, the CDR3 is TGTGCCAGCAGCCACGGCCTAGCGCTGGATACGCAGTATTTT.

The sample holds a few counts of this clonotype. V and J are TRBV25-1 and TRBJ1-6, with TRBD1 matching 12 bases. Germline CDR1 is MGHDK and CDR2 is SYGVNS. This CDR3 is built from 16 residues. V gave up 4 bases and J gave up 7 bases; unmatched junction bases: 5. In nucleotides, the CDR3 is TGTGCCAGCAGTGCCCCGGGACAGGGGGCCAATTCACCCCTCCACTTT. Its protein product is CASSAPGQGANSPLHF.